The 28 T cell receptor beta chains below were found in one sample sequenced in a study of type 1 and type 2 diabetes patients. Genomic DNA was the PCR template. A primer set of 30 forward and 13 reverse primers amplified the CDR3. TCRdb re-called the multiplex PCR reads with MiXCR, one entry per CDR3 protein. The sample holds more than 250,000 distinct CDR3 sequences, 40% to 50% seen once. The specimen sequenced was peripheral blood mononuclear cells (PBMCs). All receptors derive from a man aged 18 to 30 with type 2 diabetes.

The chain couples TRBV20-1 to TRBJ2-7; D remains unclear. There are 13 residues in the CDR3. With 3 bases removed from V and 4 bases from J, the gap between germline ends came to 13 bases. The V gene's germline CDR1 is DFQATT and CDR2 SNEGSKA (reference sequence). The chain's CDR3 is CSARGWAIYEQYF. The DNA of the CDR3 is TGCAGTGCTAGGGGGTGGGCTATATACGAGCAGTACTTC.

The CDR3 reads CASSPSVTVKEQYF. In DNA form, the CDR3 reads TGTGCCAGCTCACCGTCTGTCACAGTTAAAGAGCAGTACTTC. This chain connects TRBV18 to TRBJ2-7; D is unclear. Per germline, CDR1 KGHSH and CDR2 LQKENI. Between the trimmed V and J ends, which lost 3 bases and 7 bases, there was a span of 16 bases. The CDR3 is 14 amino acids.

This clonotype occurred once. The CDR3 region has the DNA TGCAGTGCTTACCTGGGGGGGGGTGAAAAACTGTTTTTT. Its translation is CSAYLGGGEKLFF. The chain is built from TRBV20-1 and TRBJ1-4, with D tentatively TRBD1 (5 bases). V shed 5 bases and J shed 7 bases, with 14 bases lying between them. Per germline, CDR1 DFQATT and CDR2 SNEGSKA (reference sequence). This CDR3 region has 13 residues.

The J gene is TRBJ2-6, the V gene TRBV15, with D maybe TRBD2 (6 bases). V dropped 1 base and J dropped 4 bases, with 8 bases sitting between them. The CDR3 totals 15 residues. CDR1 and CDR2 from the germline V gene are LNHNV and YYDKDF (reference sequence). The CDR3, as DNA: TGTGCCACCAGCAGAGGGGCGGGGGGGGCCAACGTCCTGACTTTC. Translation: CATSRGAGGANVLTF.

In its sample, this clonotype was seen many times. The J gene is TRBJ2-7, the V gene TRBV2; 8 nucleotides agree with TRBD1. The J segment lost 3 bases and the V segment lost 4 bases, leaving 8 bases of the junction unmatched. Germline V gene lookup returns CDR1 SNHLY and CDR2 FYNNEI. The CDR3 loop spans 15 amino acids. The DNA of the CDR3 is TGTGCCAGCAGTGTTTTCCTGGACAGGGACTACGAGCAGTACTTC. Amino acids: CASSVFLDRDYEQYF.

This clonotype turned up a few times. V and J are TRBV24-1 and TRBJ2-7; 12 nucleotides agree with TRBD2. With V trimmed by 11 bases and J by 6 bases, 19 bases remained unmatched. CDR1 and CDR2 from the germline V gene are KGHDR and SFDVKD. The CDR3 loop spans 17 amino acids. CDR3 region: CARHRVGASGRGLEQYF. The CDR3 DNA reads as TGTGCCAGGCACAGGGTAGGTGCTAGCGGGAGGGGGCTCGAGCAGTACTTC.

In regard to this clonotype: Compared with germline, one end of the junction differs, possibly owing to a read error. The gene calls are TRBV15 and TRBJ2-3; D is unresolved. Germline assignment: CDR1 LNHNV and CDR2 YYDKDF (reference sequence). The CDR3 consists of 15 residues. In nucleotides, the CDR3 is TGCGCCAGTGGCCCTGAGGACCCTAGCACAGATACGCAGTATTTT. Translating it yields CASGPEDPSTDTQYF.

This rearrangement joins TRBV15 to TRBJ1-5; a possible D gene is TRBD1 (6 bases). The V and J ends lost 4 bases and 5 bases respectively, with 12 bases between them. This CDR3 spans 14 amino acids. Looked up from germline, CDR1 is LNHNV and CDR2 is YYDKDF (reference sequence). CDR3 nucleotides: TGTGCCACCAGCAATTCAGGGGAGTATCAGCCCCAGCATTTT. Translation gives CATSNSGEYQPQHF.

V gene TRBV4-1 combines with J gene TRBJ2-5; D uncertain. Between the trimmed V and J ends, which lost 1 base and 0 bases, there was a span of 9 bases. Germline CDR1 MGHRA, CDR2 YSYEKL. The CDR3 sequence is 15 residues long. CDR3 sequence: CASSQVTGYQETQYF. CDR3 nucleotide sequence: TGCGCCAGCAGCCAAGTCACGGGCTACCAAGAGACCCAGTACTTC.

V gene TRBV20-1 combines with J gene TRBJ2-3, with D possibly being TRBD2 (5 bases). From germline, CDR1 is DFQATT and CDR2 SNEGSKA (reference sequence). Trimming cost V 3 bases and J 0 bases, with 10 bases left between them. CDR3 length: 14 amino acids. The CDR3, as DNA: TGCAGTGCTAGGGAGGCCGGCAGCACAGATACGCAGTATTTT. This codes for CSAREAGSTDTQYF.

V gene TRBV24-1 combines with J gene TRBJ2-1, with D uncertain. This CDR3 has 13 amino acids. CDR1 and CDR2 from the germline V gene are KGHDR and SFDVKD. V shed 4 bases and J shed 9 bases, with 12 bases lying between them. CDR3 coding DNA: TGTGCCACCAGTGACTTATGGTTGGGTGAGCAGTTCTTC. Its protein is CATSDLWLGEQFF.

A note on this clonotype: The junction and the germline gene differ at one end; a read error may be behind it. This sequence joins TRBV30 and TRBJ2-3, with 7 nucleotides matching TRBD2. Germline lookup yields CDR1 GTSNPN and CDR2 SVGIG (reference sequence). This CDR3 has 13 amino acids. The CDR3 coding sequence is TGTGCCGGGAGGGGTGGTCTAAGGGATACGCAGTATTTT. Encoded protein: CAGRGGLRDTQYF.

The V gene is TRBV6-2 or TRBV6-3, the J gene TRBJ2-7; TRBD1 matches at 9 bases. V was pared by 0 bases and J by 4 bases, with 13 bases of the junction left unmatched. Germline lookup yields CDR1 MNHEY and CDR2 SVGEGT. The CDR3 runs 18 residues. DNA for the CDR3: TGTGCCAGCAGTTACTCAGGGACAGGGAAGGGAAGAGGATACGAGCAGTACTTC. Its protein product is CASSYSGTGKGRGYEQYF.

The chain has TRBV4-2 and TRBJ1-5; the D gene is possibly TRBD1 (6 bases). The germline gives CDR1 LGHNA, CDR2 YNFKEQ. The CDR3 is 16 amino acids. The V gene lost 0 bases and the J gene lost 2 bases, with 11 bases spanning the gap. In DNA, the CDR3 is TGTGCCAGCAGCCAAGATCAAGGGGGAGGCAATCAGCCCCAGCATTTT. Protein sequence: CASSQDQGGGNQPQHF.

This clonotype was counted a few times. The chain employs TRBV15 and TRBJ2-1; D unresolved. With 3 bases removed from V and 7 bases from J, the gap between germline ends came to 4 bases. The germline gives CDR1 LNHNV, CDR2 YYDKDF (reference sequence). CDR3 length: 11 residues. The CDR3 region is CATSRSNEQFF. CDR3 nucleotides: TGTGCCACCAGCAGGTCTAATGAGCAGTTCTTC.

J is TRBJ1-5 and V is TRBV7-2; no clear D gene. Germline CDR1 reads SGHTA; CDR2 reads FQGNSA. V lost 4 bases and J lost 5, with 12 bases in between. This CDR3 has 14 residues. The chain's CDR3 is CASSSGVPYQPQHF. CDR3 nucleotides: TGTGCCAGCAGCTCGGGAGTGCCGTATCAGCCCCAGCATTTT.

A word on this clonotype: A junction boundary mismatches the germline segment, possibly from a read error. V usage is TRBV5-1 and J usage is TRBJ1-1; D gene unclear. This CDR3 is built from 13 residues. Germline-derived CDR1 and CDR2 are SGHRS and YFSETQ. CDR3 nucleotides: TGTGCCAGCAGCCCTTACAGTCACACTGAAGCTTTCTTT. Its protein is CASSPYSHTEAFF.

This clonotype was seen just once. The gene calls are TRBV4-1 and TRBJ2-7; weak D call: TRBD1 (5 bases). Germline V gives CDR1 MGHRA, CDR2 YSYEKL. Trimming took off 1 base at V and 3 bases at J, with 10 bases between the two ends. This CDR3 region has 14 residues. The CDR3 is CASSQVPGNYEQYF. CDR3 bases: TGCGCCAGCAGCCAAGTCCCAGGGAACTACGAGCAGTACTTC.

The gene calls are TRBV5-1 and TRBJ1-1; tentative D call: TRBD1 (5 bases). Trimming cost V 0 bases and J 3 bases, with 6 bases left between them. This CDR3 is 13 amino acids long. Germline-derived CDR1 and CDR2 are SGHRS and YFSETQ. The CDR3 DNA sequence: TGCGCCAGCAGCTTGGTACAGGACACTGAAGCTTTCTTT. Amino acids: CASSLVQDTEAFF.

This clonotype has just a few counts. This rearrangement joins TRBV2 to TRBJ2-1; TRBD2 matches 8 bases. CDR3 length equals 14 residues. Per germline, CDR1 SNHLY and CDR2 FYNNEI. With V trimmed by 4 bases and J by 6 bases, 5 bases remained unmatched. CDR3 residues: CASSAGGRGNEQFF. The DNA of the CDR3 is TGTGCCAGCAGTGCGGGAGGGCGGGGCAATGAGCAGTTCTTC.

The chain is built from TRBV12-3 or TRBV12-4 and TRBJ2-5, with D unclear. Trimming pared 6 bases from V and 1 base from J, leaving 9 bases between. The CDR3 loop spans 13 amino acids. CDR3 in DNA: TGTGCCAGCAGACTGGATACCCAAGAGACCCAGTACTTC. Amino acids: CASRLDTQETQYF.

This clonotype was seen many times. The chain combines TRBV19 with TRBJ2-6; D is unresolved. CDR1 is LNHDA and CDR2 is SQIVND in the germline V gene (reference sequence). This CDR3 comprises 15 residues. V was shortened by 6 bases and J by 0 bases, with 9 bases between the two germline ends. CDR3 nucleotide sequence: TGTGCCAGTAGCATGTACGCCTCTGGGGCCAACGTCCTGACTTTC. Its protein product is CASSMYASGANVLTF.

This chain uses TRBV7-9 with TRBJ2-1; D perhaps matches TRBD1 (5 bases). The CDR3 spans 14 residues. CDR1 is SEHNR and CDR2 is FQNEAQ in the germline V gene (reference sequence). Trimming removed 5 bases from V and 6 bases from J, with 14 bases in between. The CDR3 nucleotides read TGTGCCAGCAGCCTGGTGGGGCAGTTCAATGAGCAGTTCTTC. The encoded protein is CASSLVGQFNEQFF. Using reference TRBV7-9 and TRBJ2-1 for the parts outside the CDR3, the full variable domain is DTGVSQNPRHKITKRGQNVTFRCDPISEHNRLYWYRQTLGQGPEFLTYFQNEAQLEKSRLLSDRFSAERPKGSFSTLEIQRTEQGDSAMYLCASSLVGQFNEQFFGPGTRLTVL.

As concerns this clonotype: Compared with germline, one end of the junction differs, possibly owing to a read error. The V and J genes are TRBV7-3 and TRBJ2-5, with D perhaps TRBD2 (5 bases). The length of the CDR3 is 14 residues. CDR1 is SGHTA and CDR2 is FQGTGA in the germline V gene. The CDR3 coding sequence is TGTGCCACCAGCAGAGAAGAGGGACAAGAGACCCAGTACTTC. As protein: CATSREEGQETQYF.

The chain carries TRBV6-6 and TRBJ1-2, with D possibly being TRBD1 (5 bases). The CDR3 is 14 residues long. Trimming removed 5 bases from V and 8 bases from J, with 18 bases in between. CDR1 and CDR2 (germline): MNHNY, SVGAGI (reference sequence). The CDR3 loop reads CASSPRQGIGGYTF. CDR3 DNA: TGTGCCAGCAGTCCCCGCCAGGGAATCGGAGGCTACACCTTC.

This chain joins TRBV25-1 and TRBJ1-6; 7 bases are a match to TRBD1. Per the germline V gene, CDR1 is MGHDK and CDR2 is SYGVNS. J lost 6 bases, V lost 5 bases, and 7 bases had no gene match. The CDR3 totals 15 residues. The CDR3 sequence: CASSSPRGSNSPLHF. Here the CDR3 DNA reads TGTGCCAGCAGTAGCCCCAGGGGGTCTAATTCACCCCTCCACTTT.

There are a few counts of this clonotype. The gene calls are TRBV12-5 and TRBJ2-1; D is possibly TRBD1 (6 bases). Germline CDR1 reads LGHNT; CDR2 reads FRNRAP. CDR3 length: 16 residues. Trimming cost V 7 bases and J 7 bases, with 23 bases left between them. For the CDR3, the DNA is TGTGCTAGTGCCGCCGGCACTCAGGGGACGAAGAATGAGCAGTTCTTC. It encodes CASAAGTQGTKNEQFF.

CDR3 protein: CASSVGTGVDLDTQYF. The CDR3 DNA follows: TGTGCCAGCAGCGTCGGGACAGGGGTGGATCTGGATACGCAGTATTTT. The gene calls are TRBV9 and TRBJ2-3, with TRBD1 identical over 10 bases. Germline-derived CDR1 and CDR2 are SGDLS and YYNGEE. V gave up 2 bases and J gave up 6 bases; unmatched junction bases: 9. This CDR3 spans 16 amino acids.